The 23 T cell receptor beta chains below were found in one sample sequenced in a study of shared clonotypes between healthy human individuals. Method: immunoSEQ multiplex PCR; TCRdb's copy keeps in-frame clones and lacks some. The sample shows millions of clones, approximately 95% of them seen only once. CD45RO-negative cells were positively selected for CCR7, leaving out terminally differentiated effector memory CD45RA+ cells. Source material: naive CD8+ T cells sorted from blood. The receptors were sampled from a man aged 18 to 30 in good health.

V gene TRBV11-2 combines with J gene TRBJ2-2; D remains unclear. The CDR3 totals 11 residues. Per the germline V gene, CDR1 is SGHAT and CDR2 is FQNNGV. V shed 3 bases and J shed 7 bases, with 3 bases lying between them. CDR3 residues: CASSFYGELFF. CDR3 coding DNA: TGTGCCAGCAGCTTCTACGGGGAGCTGTTTTTT.

The V call is TRBV14, the J call TRBJ1-5, with a possible D match to TRBD1 (5 bases). This CDR3 region has 16 residues. The V gene lost 0 bases and the J gene lost 5 bases, with 14 bases spanning the gap. Germline V gene sequence: CDR1 SGHDN, CDR2 FVKESK. Here the CDR3 reads CASSQDSGALYQPQHF. For the CDR3, the DNA is TGTGCCAGCAGCCAAGATTCCGGGGCCCTCTATCAGCCCCAGCATTTT.

V is TRBV4-1 and J is TRBJ2-5; no reliable D call. Deletions cut 1 base from V and 5 bases from J, with 14 bases between. Per germline, CDR1 MGHRA and CDR2 YSYEKL. The CDR3 loop spans 15 amino acids. The CDR3 protein is CASSQAPALGETQYF. CDR3 bases: TGCGCCAGCAGCCAAGCCCCGGCTCTAGGGGAGACCCAGTACTTC.

This chain joins TRBV7-9 and TRBJ2-2, with 9 bases fitting TRBD1. Germline V gene lookup returns CDR1 SEHNR and CDR2 FQNEAQ (reference sequence). With 2 bases clipped from V and 4 bases from J, the junction kept 5 bases outside the gene matches. CDR3 length: 16 residues. The CDR3 is CASSLLQGASTGELFF. As DNA, the CDR3 is TGTGCCAGCAGCTTACTACAGGGGGCGAGCACCGGGGAGCTGTTTTTT.

This sequence joins TRBV6-5 and TRBJ2-7, with TRBD1 as a possible D gene (6 bases). CDR1 is MNHEY, CDR2 SVGAGI, per germline. The ends were cut back, 6 bases at V and 1 base at J, with 10 bases in the middle. The CDR3 sequence is 13 residues long. The DNA for the CDR3 is TGTGCCAGCAGCCCGGGACATTCCTACGAGCAGTACTTC. Translation gives CASSPGHSYEQYF.

About this clone: The same CDR3 arises from other DNA sequences in this sample as well. This chain links TRBV28 with TRBJ2-7, with D perhaps TRBD1 (6 bases). The CDR3 covers 12 residues. Germline V CDR1 and CDR2: MDHEN, SYDVKM. The V end lost 6 bases, the J end lost 4 bases, and 10 bases lay between the germline ends. CDR3 sequence reads: CASSQQGYEQYF. The CDR3 DNA reads TGTGCCAGCAGCCAACAGGGTTACGAGCAGTACTTC.

This clone was counted only a few times. The gene calls are TRBV7-8 and TRBJ1-6; 9 positions agree with TRBD1. The CDR3 loop spans 15 amino acids. Germline loops: CDR1 SGHVS, CDR2 FQNEAQ. The V gene end was trimmed by 5 bases and the J gene end by 7 bases; junction bases not matched to a gene: 6. The CDR3 DNA reads as TGTGCCAGCAGCCCCCTGACAGGGGGAAATTCACCCCTCCACTTT. This codes for CASSPLTGGNSPLHF.

The chain employs TRBV5-4 and TRBJ2-5, with TRBD2 identical over 9 bases. CDR3 length equals 13 residues. V shed 10 bases and J 0 bases; nucleotides not matched to a gene: 4. CDR1 is SGHNT, CDR2 YYREEE, per germline (reference sequence). This CDR3 is CALGLADQETQYF. CDR3 DNA: TGTGCCTTGGGACTAGCAGACCAAGAGACCCAGTACTTC. Complete variable domain (other parts from reference TRBV5-4 and TRBJ2-5): ETGVTQSPTHLIKTRGQQVTLRCSSQSGHNTVSWYQQALGQGPQFIFQYYREEENGRGNFPPRFSGLQFPNYSSELNVNALELDDSALYLCALGLADQETQYFGPGTRLLVL.

The chain combines TRBV19 with TRBJ2-7; D not certain. CDR3 length: 13 residues. Trimming took off 1 base at V and 3 bases at J, with 7 bases between the two ends. CDR1 is LNHDA and CDR2 is SQIVND in the germline V gene (reference sequence). The CDR3: CASSIAYGYEQYF. The DNA of the CDR3 is TGTGCCAGTAGTATAGCCTATGGCTACGAGCAGTACTTC. Using reference TRBV19 and TRBJ2-7 for the parts outside the CDR3, the full variable domain is DGGITQSPKYLFRKEGQNVTLSCEQNLNHDAMYWYRQDPGQGLRLIYYSQIVNDFQKGDIAEGYSVSREKKESFPLTVTSAQKNPTAFYLCASSIAYGYEQYFGPGTRLTVT.

Points on this clone: This specimen includes other DNA sequences encoding the same CDR3. The DNA for the CDR3 is TGTGCCAGCAGTTTAAAAGGGAACTATGGCTACACCTTC. Its translation: CASSLKGNYGYTF. The chain employs TRBV27 and TRBJ1-2; D is undetermined. Between the trimmed V and J ends, which lost 2 bases and 2 bases, there was a span of 6 bases. CDR3 length equals 13 residues. Germline assignment: CDR1 MNHEY and CDR2 SMNVEV (reference sequence).

This chain connects TRBV29-1 to TRBJ2-1; TRBD1 or TRBD2 may be the D gene (6 bases each). The CDR3 is 11 residues long. Germline assignment: CDR1 SQVTM and CDR2 ANQGSEA. V shed 6 bases and J shed 7 bases, with 10 bases lying between them. The CDR3 coding sequence is TGCAGCGTGTGGGGGGCAAATGAGCAGTTCTTC. Translating gives CSVWGANEQFF.

With regard to this clone: Other nucleotide sequences in the sample specify the same CDR3. The chain uses TRBV9 and TRBJ2-3; the D is unclear. The CDR3 has 13 amino acids. Germline-derived CDR1 and CDR2 are SGDLS and YYNGEE. Trimming left V 2 bases short and J 4 bases short, with 8 bases between. The DNA for the CDR3 is TGTGCCAGCAGCGTGGGTAGCCCAGATACGCAGTATTTT. Its translation is CASSVGSPDTQYF.

This chain joins TRBV5-6 and TRBJ1-1, with D hard to call. The V end was cut by 4 bases, the J end by 2 bases, with 9 bases between. The CDR3 extends over 13 amino acids. Looked up from germline, CDR1 is SGHDT and CDR2 is YYEEEE. The CDR3 DNA reads as TGTGCCAGCAGCACGGACCTCAACACTGAAGCTTTCTTT. It codes for CASSTDLNTEAFF.

The CDR3 spells CASSLALGGEAEQYF. As DNA, the CDR3 is TGTGCCAGCAGCTTGGCCTTAGGAGGGGAGGCCGAGCAGTACTTC. The chain employs TRBV5-4 and TRBJ2-7; D possibly corresponds to TRBD2 (6 bases). The CDR3 sequence is 15 residues long. The V gene lost 0 bases and the J gene lost 6 bases, with 16 bases spanning the gap. Per the germline V gene, CDR1 is SGHNT and CDR2 is YYREEE (reference sequence).

The rearrangement joins TRBV6-5 to TRBJ2-1; 8 positions agree with TRBD1. The CDR3 spans 13 residues. J lost 5 bases, V lost 6 bases, and 3 bases had no gene match. Germline CDR1 and CDR2: MNHEY and SVGAGI. The CDR3 nucleotides are TGTGCCAGCAGGCAGGGGGCCCACAATGAGCAGTTCTTC. This translates into CASRQGAHNEQFF.

CDR3 sequence (DNA): TGTGCCAGCAGTTTAAGTTTGGGCGTACCCTACGAGCAGTACTTC. The encoded protein is CASSLSLGVPYEQYF. The chain links TRBV27 to TRBJ2-7; D call uncertain. Germline V gene data show CDR1 as MNHEY and CDR2 as SMNVEV (reference sequence). Trimming took off 2 bases at V and 2 bases at J, with 13 bases between the two ends. The length of the CDR3 is 15 residues.

The chain carries TRBV1 and TRBJ2-1; the D call in the table, TRBD2, was not verified against the DNA. TRBV1 corresponds to a pseudogene. CDR3 size: 18 residues. In DNA form, the CDR3 reads TGCACCAGCAGCCAAGAAGCAGCGGGGGGGAGCTCCTACAATGAGCAGTTCTTC. Its translation is CTSSQEAAGGSSYNEQFF.

V and J are TRBV7-9 and TRBJ1-6; D unresolved. The CDR3 consists of 14 residues. Trimming pared 4 bases from V and 14 bases from J, leaving 18 bases between. Germline CDR1 is SEHNR and CDR2 is FQNEAQ (reference sequence). CDR3 sequence: CASSYSEGWRTLHF. For the CDR3, the DNA is TGTGCCAGCAGCTACTCGGAGGGTTGGAGGACCCTCCACTTT.

Turning to this clone: At the DNA level, this CDR3 is encoded by other sequences in the same sample as well. This chain links TRBV13 with TRBJ2-7, with D perhaps matching TRBD2 (5 bases). The CDR3 is made up of 13 amino acids. Trimming stripped 4 bases from V and 1 base from J, with 8 bases between. From germline, CDR1 is PRHDT and CDR2 FYEKMQ (reference sequence). The chain's CDR3 is CASSSGVSYEQYF. CDR3 in DNA: TGTGCCAGCAGCTCCGGGGTTTCCTACGAGCAGTACTTC.

V gene TRBV4-3 combines with J gene TRBJ2-3; 11 bases agree with TRBD2. Trimming cost V 2 bases and J 4 bases; bases outside gene matches: 5. CDR1 and CDR2 (germline): LGHNA, YSLEER. The CDR3 spans 16 residues. The CDR3 sequence is CASSQQTSGISDTQYF. The CDR3 DNA reads TGCGCCAGCAGCCAACAGACTAGCGGGATTTCAGATACGCAGTATTTT.

This rearrangement joins TRBV28 to TRBJ2-7, with 9 bases lining up with TRBD1. Germline assignment: CDR1 MDHEN and CDR2 SYDVKM. The CDR3 is 13 amino acids. Trimming took 6 bases from V and 3 from J; bases not matched to a gene: 3. The CDR3 bases are TGTGCCAGCAGCCGGGACAGGGACTACGAGCAGTACTTC. This gives the protein CASSRDRDYEQYF.

With respect to this clone: This sample also contains other DNA sequences that code for the same CDR3. The genes are TRBV19 and TRBJ2-7; TRBD1 agrees at 7 bases. This CDR3 comprises 14 residues. With 5 bases clipped from V and 3 bases from J, the junction kept 7 bases outside the gene matches. Germline loops: CDR1 LNHDA, CDR2 SQIVND (reference sequence). Here the CDR3 DNA reads TGTGCCAGTAGTGTTGGTACAGGGGACTACGAGCAGTACTTC. Its protein product is CASSVGTGDYEQYF.

The V and J genes are TRBV7-2 and TRBJ2-5; the D gene is possibly TRBD2 (6 bases). V lost 2 bases, J lost 5 bases, and 15 bases lay in between. The CDR3 is made up of 15 amino acids. Germline CDR1 SGHTA, CDR2 FQGNSA. The CDR3 is CASSLKGGGWETQYF. CDR3 bases: TGTGCCAGCAGCTTAAAGGGTGGAGGGTGGGAGACCCAGTACTTC. Complete variable domain (other parts from reference TRBV7-2 and TRBJ2-5): GAGVSQSPSNKVTEKGKDVELRCDPISGHTALYWYRQSLGQGLEFLIYFQGNSAPDKSGLPSDRFSAERTGGSVSTLTIQRTQQEDSAVYLCASSLKGGGWETQYFGPGTRLLVL.